The 30 T cell receptor beta chains presented below share a single source sample, sequenced in a study of sequential checkpoint blockade in melanoma. Regarding treatment: randomized to nivolumab then ipilimumab (arm A) or the reverse (arm B). This table comes from immunoSEQ multiplex PCR, and its TCRdb copy is limited to in-frame clones, with some not included. The table has around 18,000 clones, roughly 70% seen once. This specimen was CD8+ T cells sorted from blood (inferred from file names), taken from a patient given nivolumab and ipilimumab in sequence. Source of these receptors: a human donor with melanoma.

This chain connects TRBV4-1 to TRBJ2-3; TRBD2 matches 8 bases. Per germline, CDR1 MGHRA and CDR2 YSYEKL. This CDR3 is built from 14 residues. Trimming at V came to 3 bases and at J to 4 bases, leaving 3 bases not matched to a gene. CDR3 nucleotide sequence: TGCGCCAGCAGCCAGGGACTAGGGGCAGATACGCAGTATTTT. This translates into CASSQGLGADTQYF.

As concerns this clone: A read error may account for a junction end that differs from germline. The chain couples TRBV19 to TRBJ1-4; no definite D call. The CDR3 totals 15 residues. Germline values: CDR1 LNHDA, CDR2 SQIVND (reference sequence). Here the CDR3 reads CAGSMGTATNEKLFF. The CDR3 DNA is TGTGCCGGTAGTATGGGCACCGCAACTAATGAAAAACTGTTTTTT.

The genes are TRBV5-1 and TRBJ2-3, with a weak D call TRBD2 (6 bases). Trimming removed 1 base at V and 0 bases at J, with 12 bases between. Germline V gives CDR1 SGHRS, CDR2 YFSETQ. CDR3 length equals 16 residues. This CDR3 is CASSLNTSPSTDTQYF. In nucleotides, the CDR3 is TGCGCCAGCAGCTTGAATACTAGCCCCAGCACAGATACGCAGTATTTT. Full variable domain (outside the CDR3, taken from reference TRBV5-1 and TRBJ2-3): KAGVTQTPRYLIKTRGQQVTLSCSPISGHRSVSWYQQTPGQGLQFLFEYFSETQRNKGNFPGRFSGRQFSNSRSEMNVSTLELGDSALYLCASSLNTSPSTDTQYFGPGTRLTVL.

This clone was counted a few times. V gene TRBV2 combines with J gene TRBJ2-7; D is unclear. This CDR3 contains 12 residues. Germline assignment: CDR1 SNHLY and CDR2 FYNNEI. V shed 4 bases and J shed 6 bases, with 10 bases lying between them. Written as DNA, the CDR3 is TGTGCCAGCAGTGTACCCAGGTCCGAGCAGTACTTC. Translating it yields CASSVPRSEQYF.

The chain carries TRBV10-2 and TRBJ2-2, with D possibly TRBD2 on 5 matching bases. Trimming took 6 bases from V and 1 from J, leaving 9 bases between them. Germline lookup yields CDR1 WSHSY and CDR2 SAAADI. This CDR3 contains 14 residues. The CDR3 loop reads CASRASLNTGELFF. In DNA, the CDR3 is TGCGCCAGCAGGGCTAGCCTGAACACCGGGGAGCTGTTTTTT.

CDR3 sequence reads: CASSIRGRGLAHHYEQYF. DNA for the CDR3: TGTGCCAGTAGTATAAGGGGACGAGGACTAGCGCACCACTACGAGCAGTACTTC. The V and J genes are TRBV19 and TRBJ2-7; 9 bases are a match to TRBD2. Germline V gene lookup returns CDR1 LNHDA and CDR2 SQIVND (reference sequence). This CDR3 has 18 amino acids. V was clipped by 2 bases and J by 3 bases; unmatched bases: 14.

This clone was detected once. The rearrangement uses TRBV18 and TRBJ1-1; no clear D gene. The germline gives CDR1 KGHSH, CDR2 LQKENI. The V and J ends lost 3 bases and 6 bases respectively, with 14 bases between them. This CDR3 has 14 amino acids. The CDR3: CASSPPGGGAEAFF. CDR3 bases: TGTGCCAGCTCACCGCCCGGCGGCGGGGCTGAAGCTTTCTTT.

The chain joins TRBV9 to TRBJ2-7; D is ambiguous. Per the germline V gene, CDR1 is SGDLS and CDR2 is YYNGEE. The CDR3 covers 15 residues. Between the trimmed V and J ends, which lost 4 bases and 3 bases, there was a span of 17 bases. The CDR3 here is CASSPSDAPRYEQYF. DNA for the CDR3: TGTGCCAGCAGCCCCAGCGACGCACCACGCTACGAGCAGTACTTC.

By sample fraction, this clone is medium-sized. The CDR3 nucleotides read TGTGCCAGCAGCTATGGACAGGGGAGCTATGAGCAGTTCTTC. It encodes CASSYGQGSYEQFF. The V and J genes are TRBV5-6 and TRBJ2-1, with 9 bases that match TRBD1. This CDR3 comprises 14 residues. The V gene's germline CDR1 is SGHDT and CDR2 YYEEEE. After removal of 3 bases from V and 8 bases from J, the junction contained 6 bases not matched to a gene.

This clone was picked up a small number of times. This chain connects TRBV15 to TRBJ1-5; D is perhaps TRBD1 (6 bases). There are 17 residues in the CDR3. Germline CDR1 reads LNHNV; CDR2 reads YYDKDF (reference sequence). V lost 3 bases, J lost 3 bases, and 18 bases lay in between. DNA of the CDR3: TGTGCCACCAGCAGTCCCCAAGAACAGGGCTCCAATCAGCCCCAGCATTTT. Translated: CATSSPQEQGSNQPQHF.

This chain links TRBV6-5 with TRBJ2-1; the match to TRBD1 covers 11 bases. The J segment lost 5 bases and the V segment lost 8 bases, leaving 5 bases of the junction unmatched. This CDR3 is built from 14 residues. The germline V gene has CDR1 MNHEY and CDR2 SVGAGI. CDR3 sequence reads: CASGPGQGDNEQFF. The CDR3 DNA reads TGTGCCAGCGGCCCGGGACAGGGGGACAATGAGCAGTTCTTC.

This chain uses TRBV13 with TRBJ2-7; 15 nucleotides match TRBD2. With V trimmed by 3 bases and J by 2 bases, 5 bases remained unmatched. This CDR3 is built from 17 residues. Looked up from germline, CDR1 is PRHDT and CDR2 is FYEKMQ (reference sequence). CDR3 nucleotide sequence: TGTGCCAGCAGCTTCCGACGGACTAGCGGGGGGGCCTACGAGCAGTACTTC. It translates to CASSFRRTSGGAYEQYF.

CDR3 protein: CSVGLGGGSEQFF. Here the CDR3 DNA reads TGCAGCGTGGGCCTTGGGGGAGGGAGTGAGCAGTTCTTC. The genes are TRBV29-1 and TRBJ2-1; 7 nucleotides line up with TRBD2. Germline CDR1 SQVTM, CDR2 ANQGSEA. With V trimmed by 6 bases and J by 9 bases, 11 bases remained unmatched. The CDR3 totals 13 residues.

The chain has TRBV13 and TRBJ1-4; TRBD1 matches 9 bases. Germline trimming cut 4 bases from V and 13 bases from J; bases unmatched to any gene: 10. The CDR3 is 14 residues long. CDR1 is PRHDT, CDR2 FYEKMQ, per germline (reference sequence). This chain's CDR3 is CASSSDRGHQGLFF. The DNA of the CDR3 is TGTGCCAGCAGCTCGGACAGGGGCCATCAGGGACTGTTTTTT. Supplemented by reference TRBV13 and TRBJ1-4, the full variable domain reads AAGVIQSPRHLIKEKRETATLKCYPIPRHDTVYWYQQGPGQDPQFLISFYEKMQSDKGSIPDRFSAQQFSDYHSELNMSSLELGDSALYFCASSSDRGHQGLFFGSGTQLSVL.

This clone was seen a few times. The chain is built from TRBV5-5 and TRBJ1-1; tentative D call: TRBD1 (5 bases). In germline, CDR1 is SGHKS, CDR2 YYEKEE (reference sequence). The CDR3 is made up of 13 amino acids. The germline V and J ends were trimmed by 0 bases and 6 bases, with 9 bases remaining between them. The CDR3 nucleotides read TGTGCCAGCAGCTTGGGCAGGGTTCCTGAAGCTTTCTTT. Its protein is CASSLGRVPEAFF. The full variable domain, rest sourced from reference TRBV5-5 and TRBJ1-1, is DAGVTQSPTHLIKTRGQQVTLRCSPISGHKSVSWYQQVLGQGPQFIFQYYEKEERGRGNFPDRFSARQFPNYSSELNVNALLLGDSALYLCASSLGRVPEAFFGQGTRLTVV.

The J gene is TRBJ2-3, the V gene TRBV19, with 8 bases identical to TRBD2. This CDR3 region has 18 residues. V was clipped by 3 bases and J by 5 bases; unmatched bases: 16. In germline, CDR1 is LNHDA, CDR2 SQIVND (reference sequence). CDR3 in DNA: TGTGCCAGTAGTATCTTGTTTTCAGGACTAGCAGTCGTAGATACGCAGTATTTT. Amino acids: CASSILFSGLAVVDTQYF.

By sample fraction, this clone is medium-sized. The V call is TRBV4-3, the J call TRBJ2-3; D not resolved. Per germline, CDR1 LGHNA and CDR2 YSLEER. Trimming removed 0 bases at V and 5 bases at J, with 6 bases between. The CDR3 contains 13 residues. The CDR3 here is CASSQERVDTQYF. Here the CDR3 DNA reads TGCGCCAGCAGCCAAGAAAGAGTAGATACGCAGTATTTT.

This chain joins TRBV19 and TRBJ1-1; D is perhaps TRBD1 (5 bases). This CDR3 comprises 13 residues. CDR1 is LNHDA and CDR2 is SQIVND in the germline V gene (reference sequence). Trimming pared 3 bases from V and 5 bases from J, leaving 10 bases between. The chain's CDR3 is CASSIQGGTEAFF. CDR3 in DNA: TGTGCCAGTAGTATCCAGGGTGGGACTGAAGCTTTCTTT.

The CDR3 nucleotides read TGTGCCAGCAGTTCGTACCAGGGCGCTGAAGATACGCAGTATTTT. This gives the protein CASSSYQGAEDTQYF. V usage is TRBV11-2 and J usage is TRBJ2-3, with D perhaps TRBD1 (5 bases). V was pared by 6 bases and J by 5 bases, with 18 bases between. Germline CDR1 SGHAT, CDR2 FQNNGV. This CDR3 has 15 amino acids.

The chain couples TRBV27 to TRBJ2-7, with 9 positions matching TRBD2. Germline assignment: CDR1 MNHEY and CDR2 SMNVEV (reference sequence). This CDR3 region has 15 residues. The ends lost 2 bases at V and 6 bases at J; junction bases unmatched: 8. The CDR3 region has the DNA TGTGCCAGCAGTTTAACGGAGCGGGGGGTAGGCGAGCAGTACTTC. It is translated as CASSLTERGVGEQYF.

The CDR3 DNA reads as TGTGCCAGCAGTTCATCGAGAGAGCAGTACTTC. Protein sequence: CASSSSREQYF. The gene calls are TRBV28 and TRBJ2-7; D ambiguous. CDR1 is MDHEN and CDR2 is SYDVKM in the germline V gene. The CDR3 consists of 11 residues. The V gene lost 4 bases and the J gene lost 7 bases, with 8 bases spanning the gap.

The chain employs TRBV7-9 and TRBJ2-7; 9 bases fit TRBD1. Germline V gene data show CDR1 as SEHNR and CDR2 as FQNEAQ (reference sequence). This CDR3 is built from 18 residues. J gave up 0 bases and V 3 bases, and 12 bases lay outside the gene matches. The CDR3 DNA sequence: TGTGCCAGCAGCTTTCGACGGGACAGGGCTAAAAACTCCTACGAGCAGTACTTC. It yields the protein CASSFRRDRAKNSYEQYF.

The CDR3 region is CASSADPSRGSNQPQHF. CDR3 in DNA: TGTGCCAGCAGCGCGGACCCAAGTCGGGGTAGCAATCAGCCCCAGCATTTT. This sequence joins TRBV9 and TRBJ1-5; D unclear. Trimming pared 3 bases from V and 0 bases from J, leaving 16 bases between. The CDR3 runs to 17 residues. Looked up from germline, CDR1 is SGDLS and CDR2 is YYNGEE.

As concerns this clone: An end of the junction does not agree with germline; a read error may underlie this. V usage is TRBV23-1 and J usage is TRBJ2-2; D might be TRBD2 (6 bases). TRBV23-1 is an ORF, and what it does is uncertain. The CDR3 totals 18 residues. The CDR3, as DNA: TGCGCCAGTCTAGGAGACGCAGGGAGGAGGTTTTGGGACCGGGGAGCTGTTTTT. Its protein product is CASLGDAGRRFWDRGAVF.

This chain connects TRBV9 to TRBJ1-3; 8 positions match TRBD1. The CDR3 is made up of 16 amino acids. Unmatched junction bases numbered 11, after V lost 4 bases and J lost 5 bases. Germline V gene data show CDR1 as SGDLS and CDR2 as YYNGEE. CDR3 amino acids: CASSPPGQGSRNTIYF. In nucleotides, the CDR3 is TGTGCCAGCAGCCCCCCTGGACAGGGATCGAGAAACACCATATATTTT.

Written as DNA, the CDR3 is TGTGCCAGCAGTATAATAGCGGGCAAGGCCGGGGAGCTGTTTTTT. It translates to CASSIIAGKAGELFF. The chain couples TRBV27 to TRBJ2-2; 7 bases align to TRBD2. The CDR3 runs to 15 residues. Germline-derived CDR1 and CDR2 are MNHEY and SMNVEV (reference sequence). Unmatched junction bases numbered 9, after V lost 5 bases and J lost 6 bases.

This sequence joins TRBV5-6 and TRBJ2-7; 11 bases agree with TRBD1. With V trimmed by 4 bases and J by 3 bases, 9 bases remained unmatched. Germline V lookup: CDR1 SGHDT, CDR2 YYEEEE. The length of the CDR3 is 16 residues. The CDR3 here is CASSQDRGTGGYEQYF. CDR3 coding DNA: TGTGCCAGCAGCCAAGATCGGGGGACAGGGGGCTACGAGCAGTACTTC.

The genes are TRBV7-2 and TRBJ2-1, with 8 bases that match TRBD1. V gave up 6 bases and J gave up 14 bases; unmatched junction bases: 6. CDR1 and CDR2 from the germline V gene are SGHTA and FQGNSA. The CDR3 has 11 residues. This chain's CDR3 is CASRHQDREFF. The CDR3 DNA reads as TGTGCCAGCAGACACCAGGACAGGGAGTTCTTC. Full variable domain (rest looked up from reference TRBV7-2 and TRBJ2-1): GAGVSQSPSNKVTEKGKDVELRCDPISGHTALYWYRQSLGQGLEFLIYFQGNSAPDKSGLPSDRFSAERTGGSVSTLTIQRTQQEDSAVYLCASRHQDREFFGPGTRLTVL.

The V call is TRBV4-3, the J call TRBJ2-7; 14 bases map to TRBD2. CDR1 LGHNA and CDR2 YSLEER come from the germline V gene. V lost 0 bases, J lost 7 bases, and 8 bases stayed unmatched. This CDR3 contains 17 residues. The CDR3 coding sequence is TGCGCCAGCAGCCAAGATCGGGGGACTAGCGGGAGTTGGGAGCAGTACTTC. Protein: CASSQDRGTSGSWEQYF.

The chain joins TRBV27 to TRBJ2-7; 8 positions match TRBD2. CDR3 size: 17 residues. V gave up 6 bases and J gave up 2 bases; unmatched junction bases: 15. CDR1 is MNHEY and CDR2 is SMNVEV in the germline V gene (reference sequence). This chain's CDR3 is CASSPPGLGLFPYEQYF. In nucleotides, the CDR3 is TGTGCCAGCAGCCCACCGGGACTAGGGCTTTTCCCCTACGAGCAGTACTTC.